This T cell receptor (beta chain) was recovered during a study of T cells in Graves' hyperthyroidism and ophthalmopathy. Germline V lookup: CDR1 MNHGY, CDR2 SVAAGI. This CDR3 is 14 amino acids long. The junction had 9 bases not matched to a gene; V was cut back by 9 bases and J by 3 bases. Exclusion of a patient resulted from uncontrolled infection, other autoimmune disease, pregnancy or lactation. Clinical symptoms, serum thyroxine, TRAb, thyroid ultrasound and orbital computed tomography established diagnosis. RNA transcripts gave rise to amplified TCR beta CDR3 regions. The study used the HTBI primer set for a first-round RT-PCR of the TCR CDR3. One entry per CDR3 protein results from TCRdb running MiXCR on the multiplex PCR reads. Altogether fewer than 450,000 distinct CDR3 sequences are present, about 18% being singletons, with the ten largest covering about a third.

The TCR comes from a woman in her 30s with Graves' hyperthyroidism that later progressed to Graves' ophthalmopathy. V usage is TRBV6-9 and J usage is TRBJ2-5; TRBD1 aligns across 8 bases. The sequenced sample consisted of blood. This CDR3 is CASVRTGLKETQYF. CDR3 DNA sequence: TGTGCCAGTGTGAGGACAGGGTTGAAAGAGACCCAGTACTTC.